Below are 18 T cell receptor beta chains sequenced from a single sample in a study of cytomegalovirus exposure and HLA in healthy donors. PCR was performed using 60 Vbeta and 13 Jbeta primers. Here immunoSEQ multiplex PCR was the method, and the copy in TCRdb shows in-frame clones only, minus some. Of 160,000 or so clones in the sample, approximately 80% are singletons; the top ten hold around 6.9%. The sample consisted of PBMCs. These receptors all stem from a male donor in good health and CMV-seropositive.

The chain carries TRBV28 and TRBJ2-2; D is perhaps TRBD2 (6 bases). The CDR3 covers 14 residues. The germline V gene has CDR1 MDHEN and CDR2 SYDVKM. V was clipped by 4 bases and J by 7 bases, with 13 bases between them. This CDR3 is CASSSGAGVGELFF. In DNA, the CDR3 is TGTGCCAGCAGTTCGGGAGCTGGAGTCGGGGAGCTGTTTTTT.

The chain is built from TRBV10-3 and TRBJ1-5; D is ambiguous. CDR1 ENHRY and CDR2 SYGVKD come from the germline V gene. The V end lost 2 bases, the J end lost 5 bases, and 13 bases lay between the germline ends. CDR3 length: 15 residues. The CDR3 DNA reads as TGTGCCATCAGTGAGGGGCTTGGTTCGGATCAGCCCCAGCATTTT. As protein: CAISEGLGSDQPQHF.

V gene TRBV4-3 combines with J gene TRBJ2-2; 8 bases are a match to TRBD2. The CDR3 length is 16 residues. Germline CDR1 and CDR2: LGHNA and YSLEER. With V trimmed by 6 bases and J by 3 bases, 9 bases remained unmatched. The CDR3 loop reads CASSHTASGYTGELFF. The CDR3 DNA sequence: TGCGCCAGCAGTCATACGGCTAGCGGGTACACCGGGGAGCTGTTTTTT.

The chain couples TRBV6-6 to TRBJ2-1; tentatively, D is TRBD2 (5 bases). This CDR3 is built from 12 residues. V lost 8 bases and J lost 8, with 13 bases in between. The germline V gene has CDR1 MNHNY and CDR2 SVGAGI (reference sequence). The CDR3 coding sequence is TGTGCCAGCCGCCCCGCAGCGGATGAGCAGTTCTTC. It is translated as CASRPAADEQFF.

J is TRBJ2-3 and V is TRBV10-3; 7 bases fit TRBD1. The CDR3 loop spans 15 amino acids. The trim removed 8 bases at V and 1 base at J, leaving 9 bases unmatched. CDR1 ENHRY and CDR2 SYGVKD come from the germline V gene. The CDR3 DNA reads TGTGCCATCCGGGCAGGGGGAGTGGGCACAGATACGCAGTATTTT. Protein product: CAIRAGGVGTDTQYF.

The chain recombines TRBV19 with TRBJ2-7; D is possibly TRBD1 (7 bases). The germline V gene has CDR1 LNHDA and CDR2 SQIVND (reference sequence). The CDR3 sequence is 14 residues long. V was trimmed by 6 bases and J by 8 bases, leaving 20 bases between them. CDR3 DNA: TGTGCCAGTAGGACGGGACAGCCTGGGGGGCAGCAGTACTTC. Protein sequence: CASRTGQPGGQQYF.

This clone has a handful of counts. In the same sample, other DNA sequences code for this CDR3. In DNA, the CDR3 is TGTGCCAGCAGCGGGAGTTTCAATGAGCAGTTCTTC. Protein product: CASSGSFNEQFF. This rearrangement joins TRBV6-5 to TRBJ2-1, with a possible D match to TRBD2 (6 bases). CDR1 and CDR2 (germline): MNHEY, SVGAGI. The length of the CDR3 is 12 residues. The V end lost 6 bases, the J end lost 6 bases, and 9 bases lay between the germline ends.

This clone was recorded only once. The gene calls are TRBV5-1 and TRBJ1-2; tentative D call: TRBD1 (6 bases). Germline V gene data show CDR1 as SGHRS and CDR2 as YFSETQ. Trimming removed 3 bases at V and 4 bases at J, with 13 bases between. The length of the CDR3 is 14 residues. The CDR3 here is CASSWGTRVYGYTF. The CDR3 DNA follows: TGCGCCAGCAGCTGGGGGACAAGGGTCTATGGCTACACCTTC.

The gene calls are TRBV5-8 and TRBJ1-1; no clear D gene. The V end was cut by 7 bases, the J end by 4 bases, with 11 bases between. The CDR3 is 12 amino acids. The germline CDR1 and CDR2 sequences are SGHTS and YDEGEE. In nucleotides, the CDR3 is TGTGCCAGCCAAAGGAGTTTCACTGAAGCTTTCTTT. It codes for CASQRSFTEAFF.

CDR3 DNA sequence: TGTGCCAGCAGCGTAGGGCGGGAGGGCCTTCGGTACAATGAGCAGTTCTTC. Amino acids: CASSVGREGLRYNEQFF. J is TRBJ2-1 and V is TRBV9; the match to TRBD2 covers 9 bases. V lost 0 bases, J lost 4 bases, and 8 bases stayed unmatched. Germline V gene data show CDR1 as SGDLS and CDR2 as YYNGEE. The CDR3 loop spans 17 amino acids.

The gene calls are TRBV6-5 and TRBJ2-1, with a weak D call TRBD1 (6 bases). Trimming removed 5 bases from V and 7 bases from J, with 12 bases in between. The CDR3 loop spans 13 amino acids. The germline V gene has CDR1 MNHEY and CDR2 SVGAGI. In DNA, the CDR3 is TGTGCCAGCAGTCGGACCCAGGGGAATGAGCAGTTCTTC. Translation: CASSRTQGNEQFF.

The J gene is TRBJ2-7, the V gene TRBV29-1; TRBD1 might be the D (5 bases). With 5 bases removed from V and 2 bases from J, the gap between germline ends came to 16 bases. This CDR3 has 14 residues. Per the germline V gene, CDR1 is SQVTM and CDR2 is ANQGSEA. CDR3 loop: CSVLQGVTAYEQYF. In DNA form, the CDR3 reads TGCAGCGTTCTACAAGGGGTCACAGCCTACGAGCAGTACTTC.

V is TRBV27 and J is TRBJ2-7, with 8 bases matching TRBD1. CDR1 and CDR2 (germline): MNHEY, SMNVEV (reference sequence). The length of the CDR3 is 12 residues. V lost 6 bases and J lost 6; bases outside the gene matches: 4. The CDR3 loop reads CASSRTGREQYF. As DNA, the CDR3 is TGTGCCAGCAGCCGGACAGGGCGCGAGCAGTACTTC.

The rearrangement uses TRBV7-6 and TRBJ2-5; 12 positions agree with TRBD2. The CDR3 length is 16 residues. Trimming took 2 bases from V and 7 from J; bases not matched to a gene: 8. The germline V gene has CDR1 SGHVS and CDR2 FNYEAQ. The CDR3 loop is CASSLLGTSGSGTQYF. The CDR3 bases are TGTGCCAGCAGCTTACTCGGGACTAGCGGGTCGGGGACCCAGTACTTC.

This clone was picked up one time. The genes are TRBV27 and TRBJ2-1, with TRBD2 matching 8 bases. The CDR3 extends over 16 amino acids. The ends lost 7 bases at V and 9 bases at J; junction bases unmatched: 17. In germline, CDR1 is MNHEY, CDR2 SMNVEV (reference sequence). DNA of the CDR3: TGTGCCAGCAATTCTCGAGCGGGGGCCGGACTAGGTGAGCAGTTCTTC. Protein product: CASNSRAGAGLGEQFF.

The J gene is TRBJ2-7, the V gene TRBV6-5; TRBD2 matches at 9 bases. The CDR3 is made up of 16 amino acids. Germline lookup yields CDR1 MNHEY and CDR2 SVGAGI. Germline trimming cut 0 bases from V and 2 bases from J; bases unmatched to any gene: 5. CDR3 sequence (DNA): TGTGCCAGCAGTTACTCCGGCGGGAGGGTAACCTACGAGCAGTACTTC. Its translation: CASSYSGGRVTYEQYF.

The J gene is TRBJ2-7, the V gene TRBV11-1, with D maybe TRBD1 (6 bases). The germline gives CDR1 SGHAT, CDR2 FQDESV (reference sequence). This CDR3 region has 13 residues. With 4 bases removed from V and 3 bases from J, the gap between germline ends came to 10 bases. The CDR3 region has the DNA TGTGCCAGCAGCTGGCAGGGGAACTACGAGCAGTACTTC. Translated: CASSWQGNYEQYF.

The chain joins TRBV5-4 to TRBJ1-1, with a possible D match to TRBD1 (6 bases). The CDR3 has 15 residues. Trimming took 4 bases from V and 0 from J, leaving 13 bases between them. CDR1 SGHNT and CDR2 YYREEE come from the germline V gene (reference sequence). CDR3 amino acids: CASSPRTVMNTEAFF. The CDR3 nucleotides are TGTGCCAGCAGCCCACGGACAGTCATGAACACTGAAGCTTTCTTT.